Sequencing of this TCR beta chain was carried out in a study of shared clonotypes between healthy human individuals. Study-level results: Despite large depth, sorted-subset datasets appeared incompletely sequenced. Generally, estimated richness proved larger in naive subsets than it did in memory subsets.

The study separated CD4+ cells into CD45RA+ naive and CD45RA-negative memory subsets. This CDR3 spans 13 amino acids. The germline V gene has CDR1 SGHRS and CDR2 YFSETQ. With 4 bases clipped from V and 11 bases from J, the junction kept 6 bases outside the gene matches. Regarding this clone: The antigen is not known.

This table comes from immunoSEQ multiplex PCR, and its TCRdb copy is limited to in-frame clones, with some not included. The data show millions of clones, more than 80% seen once. The chain carries TRBV5-1 and TRBJ2-3; 11 bases map to TRBD1. Material: naive CD4+ T cells sorted from blood. Subset specified: CD45RA+ positively selected. The receptor comes from a man younger than 35 in good health. The CDR3 coding sequence is TGCGCCAGCAGCCCATCGGGGACAGGGGGGCAGTATTTT. This gives the protein CASSPSGTGGQYF.